The source of this T cell receptor beta chain is a study of CD4 T cell repertoires and nickel (TCRdb year 2020). The library was built by means of RT-PCR. The data were produced on an Illumina MiSeq. The public sequencing data were trimmed at Q25 with fastp and processed into clonotypes with MiXCR by TCRdb, which kept only in-frame beta chains. Each CDR3 protein gets just one entry, which takes the most common genes and DNA from the rows behind it. The sample records hundreds of distinct CDR3 sequences, approximately 70% of which are singletons. Around 6.3% of the sample rests with the top ten. On this clonotype itself: The antigen this receptor binds is unknown. Base qualities are missing; no much larger clone stands one base away.

Cut back by 2 bases and 4 bases, the V and J ends lie 6 bases apart. CDR1 and CDR2 (SGHTA, FQGTGA) derive from the germline V gene. From its cysteine to its phenylalanine, the CDR3 spans 13 amino acids. CDR3 DNA is the only sequence kept; it has 39 bases, read in frame from the first base. The chain couples TRBV7-3 to TRBJ2-1; TRBD1 could be the D gene, as 5 bases match. The origin of this receptor is a human donor in a nickel allergy study, with or without nickel allergy (not recorded which). It is not recorded whether this sample comes from one donor or several. Material for sequencing was CD4+ T cells from blood, not recorded whether cultured. The CDR3 protein is CASSLQGYNEQFF. The nucleotides are TGTGCCAGCAGCTTACAGGGATACAATGAGCAGTTCTTC.